This T cell receptor beta chain was profiled in a study of radiation and T cells in renal cell carcinoma. Findings and limits, study-wide: Top tumor clonotypes rose in blood 2 weeks post-radiation, then contracted. No pretreatment tumor biopsies were available for baseline clonotypes.

Germline-derived CDR1 and CDR2 are SGHTA and FQGNSA. This CDR3 spans 14 amino acids. V was trimmed by 5 bases and J by 5 bases, leaving 13 bases between them. Time point defined: blood 2 weeks post-SBRT. The treatment here: 15 Gy SBRT to primary tumor, nephrectomy 4 weeks later. Method: immunoSEQ multiplex PCR; TCRdb's copy keeps in-frame clones and lacks some. The table records just over 150,000 clones, around 90% of them present only once. Turning to this clone: Its specificity is not known.

The sequence was collected from a woman between 50 and 59 years old with renal cell carcinoma. The sequenced sample was blood, obtained from a patient whose treatment included radiotherapy and nephrectomy. This sequence joins TRBV7-2 and TRBJ2-4; maybe TRBD2 (5 bases). The DNA of the CDR3 is TGTGCCAGCAGCCTCGCGCTAGCTCAAAACATTCAGTACTTC. Its translation is CASSLALAQNIQYF. Variable domain in full (rest from reference TRBV7-2 and TRBJ2-4): GAGVSQSPSNKVTEKGKDVELRCDPISGHTALYWYRQSLGQGLEFLIYFQGNSAPDKSGLPSDRFSAERTGGSVSTLTIQRTQQEDSAVYLCASSLALAQNIQYFGAGTRLSVL.